These T cell receptor beta chains were read from a single sample in a study of blood T cell repertoires in COVID-19. Method: immunoSEQ multiplex PCR; TCRdb's copy keeps in-frame clones and lacks some. Of about 82,000 clones in the sample, around 80% were seen once. The specimen was peripheral blood. These receptors all stem from a man aged 60-69 years with COVID-19, enrolled during active disease. The CDR3 runs from the conserved cysteine through the conserved F or W. Fields, in order: J gene, clone size, V gene, D gene, CDR3 DNA, CDR3 protein. A D gene is named only where the DNA matches it firmly. Clone sizes are given selectively: once, few, many, or a class where the clone is expanded.

>TRBJ2-2|few|TRBV10-3|TRBD2
TGTGCCATCAGTGAGTCGATCCTAGCGGGAGGGACCGGGGAGCTGTTTTTT
CAISESILAGGTGELFF
>TRBJ1-3|NA|TRBV9|NA
TGTGCCAGCAGCGTCCGACCAGGGTTTAGCCCTGGAAACACCATATATTTT
CASSVRPGFSPGNTIYF
>TRBJ2-2|NA|TRBV2|NA
TGTGCCAGCAGAAAAGACAGAGCGAACACCGGGGAGCTGTTTTTT
CASRKDRANTGELFF
>TRBJ2-2|NA|TRBV15|TRBD1
TGTGCCACCACCAAGGGGGCGCTTAACACCGGGGAGCTGTTTTTT
CATTKGALNTGELFF
>TRBJ2-7|NA|TRBV12-5|NA
TGTGCTAGTGGTCCGACTAATGGAGGATCCTACGAGCAGTACTTC
CASGPTNGGSYEQYF
>TRBJ1-1|once|TRBV30|NA
TGTGCCTGTTCGGGACACCGTGAAGCTTTCTTT
CACSGHREAFF
>TRBJ1-2|once|TRBV6-5|NA
TGTGCCAGCAGTTATGGGACAAAAGCTAACTATGGCTACACCTTC
CASSYGTKANYGYTF
>TRBJ1-1|few|TRBV11-3|NA
TGTGCCAGCACAGGTGGGGAGGAGAACACTGAAGCTTTCTTT
CASTGGEENTEAFF
>TRBJ2-5|NA|TRBV20-1|TRBD2
TGCAGTGCTAGTGGGGCGGGGGTGCAAGAGACCCAGTACTTC
CSASGAGVQETQYF
>TRBJ2-1|NA|TRBV19|TRBD2
TGTGCCAGTAGTAGATCTAGCGGGGGGGCCCTAGTCTACAATGAGCAGTTCTTC
CASSRSSGGALVYNEQFF
>TRBJ2-5|NA|TRBV7-9|TRBD1
TGTGCCAGCAGCTTAAAGTTAGGACAGGGGTTCCAAGAGACCCAGTACTTC
CASSLKLGQGFQETQYF
>TRBJ2-3|NA|TRBV14|NA
TGTGCCAGCAGCCAAGTCGGCGGAGATACGCAGTATTTT
CASSQVGGDTQYF
>TRBJ2-4|NA|TRBV7-8|TRBD2
TGTGCCAGCAGCTCCCTAGCGGGGGGTGCCAAAAACATTCAGTACTTC
CASSSLAGGAKNIQYF
>TRBJ1-6|NA|TRBV7-3|NA
TGTGCCAGCAGCTTAGGGTCAGGGAATAATTCACCCCTCCACTTT
CASSLGSGNNSPLHF
>TRBJ2-2|NA|TRBV3-1/TRBV3-2|TRBD2
TGTGCCAGCAGATTTAGCGGGGGTAACACCGGGGAGCTGTTTTTT
CASRFSGGNTGELFF
>TRBJ1-5|NA|TRBV4-1|TRBD1
TGCGCCAGCAGCCCCCTCTCTCCCGGGACAGGGGGCAATCAGCCCCAGCATTTT
CASSPLSPGTGGNQPQHF